This record looks at one T cell receptor beta chain sequence and its context. V trimming: 3 bases; J trimming: 5 bases; junction bases outside the gene matches: 5. The CDR3 has 15 amino acids. The germline V gene has CDR1 SGHNT and CDR2 YYREEE (reference sequence). Original methodology: Estimated nucleated cell counts came from reference gene primer amplification. Here immunoSEQ multiplex PCR was the method, and the copy in TCRdb shows in-frame clones only, minus some. V and J calls and clone size are as listed in that table; D and trimming were resolved from the DNA. The profile covers about 130,000 clones, with around 70% appearing a single time and 4.5% to 6% taken by the ten largest. Patients of the Seattle cohort, enrolled during active infection, were followed longitudinally. The sample is drawn from a study of blood T cell repertoires in COVID-19. Turning to the study itself: The United States, Italy and Spain provided the acute and convalescent COVID-19 samples. T cells, B-cell-depleted T cells, or PBMCs provided the cDNA or gDNA that served as material.

The source is an elderly man with COVID-19, enrolled during active disease. Sequencing was performed on peripheral blood. This chain links TRBV5-4 with TRBJ2-3; 11 bases align to TRBD2. The CDR3 loop reads CASSSETSGKDTQYF. Written as DNA, the CDR3 is TGTGCCAGCAGCTCGGAGACTAGCGGGAAAGATACGCAGTATTTT.